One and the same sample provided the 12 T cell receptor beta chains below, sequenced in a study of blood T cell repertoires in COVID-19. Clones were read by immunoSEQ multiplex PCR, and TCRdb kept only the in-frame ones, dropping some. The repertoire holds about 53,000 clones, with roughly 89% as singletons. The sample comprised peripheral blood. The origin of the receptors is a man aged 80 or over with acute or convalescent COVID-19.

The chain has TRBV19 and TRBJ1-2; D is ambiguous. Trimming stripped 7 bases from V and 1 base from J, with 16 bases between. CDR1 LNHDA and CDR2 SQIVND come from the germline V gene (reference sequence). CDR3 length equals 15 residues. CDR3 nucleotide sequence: TGTGCCAGTACCCCTTCCCACGAGGGTAACTATGGCTACACCTTC. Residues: CASTPSHEGNYGYTF.

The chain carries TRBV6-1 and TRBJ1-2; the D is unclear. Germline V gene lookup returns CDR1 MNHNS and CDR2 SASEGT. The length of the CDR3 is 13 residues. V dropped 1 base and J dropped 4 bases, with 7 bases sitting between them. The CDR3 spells CASSEGPVYGYTF. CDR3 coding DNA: TGTGCCAGCAGTGAAGGGCCAGTCTATGGCTACACCTTC.

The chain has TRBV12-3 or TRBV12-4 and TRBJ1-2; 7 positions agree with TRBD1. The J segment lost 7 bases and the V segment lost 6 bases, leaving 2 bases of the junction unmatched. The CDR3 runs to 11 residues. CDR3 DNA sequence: TGTGCCAGCAGGCACAGGGGTGGCTACACCTTC. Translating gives CASRHRGGYTF.

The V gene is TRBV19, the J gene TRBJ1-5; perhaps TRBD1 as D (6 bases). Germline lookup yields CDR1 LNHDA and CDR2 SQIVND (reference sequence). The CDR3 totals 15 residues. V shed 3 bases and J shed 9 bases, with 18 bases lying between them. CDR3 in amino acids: CASSIRRGGHRPQHF. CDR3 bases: TGTGCCAGTAGTATCCGGCGGGGGGGACATCGGCCCCAGCATTTT. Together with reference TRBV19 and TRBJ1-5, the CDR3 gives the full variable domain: DGGITQSPKYLFRKEGQNVTLSCEQNLNHDAMYWYRQDPGQGLRLIYYSQIVNDFQKGDIAEGYSVSREKKESFPLTVTSAQKNPTAFYLCASSIRRGGHRPQHFGDGTRLSIL.

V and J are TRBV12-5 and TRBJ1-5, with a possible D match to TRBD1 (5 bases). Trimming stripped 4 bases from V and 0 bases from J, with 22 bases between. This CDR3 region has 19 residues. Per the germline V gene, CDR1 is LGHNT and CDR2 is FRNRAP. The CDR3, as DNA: TGTGCTAGTGGTTGGGCCCCTGCGGGACTGACGTATAGCAATCAGCCCCAGCATTTT. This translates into CASGWAPAGLTYSNQPQHF.

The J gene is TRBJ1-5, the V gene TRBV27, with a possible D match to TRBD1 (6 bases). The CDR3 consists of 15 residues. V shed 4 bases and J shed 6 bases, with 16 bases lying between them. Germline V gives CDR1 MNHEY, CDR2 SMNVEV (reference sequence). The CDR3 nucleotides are TGTGCCAGCAGTTCCCTGGACAGTGAGGGTCAGCCCCAGCATTTT. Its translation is CASSSLDSEGQPQHF.

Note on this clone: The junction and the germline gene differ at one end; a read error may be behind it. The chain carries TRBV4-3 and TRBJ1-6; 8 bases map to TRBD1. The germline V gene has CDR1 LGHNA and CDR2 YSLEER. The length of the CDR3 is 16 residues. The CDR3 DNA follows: TGCGCCAGCAGTCAAGAAGTCGGACAGGGTTCTTCACCCCTCCACTTT. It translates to CASSQEVGQGSSPLHF.

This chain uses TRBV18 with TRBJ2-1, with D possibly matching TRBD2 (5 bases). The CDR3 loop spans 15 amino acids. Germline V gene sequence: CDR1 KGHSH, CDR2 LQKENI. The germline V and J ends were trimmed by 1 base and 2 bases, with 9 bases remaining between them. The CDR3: CASSPQRVAYNEQFF. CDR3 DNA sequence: TGTGCCAGCTCACCACAGAGGGTGGCCTACAATGAGCAGTTCTTC. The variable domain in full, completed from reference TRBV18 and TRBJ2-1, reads NAGVMQNPRHLVRRRGQEARLRCSPMKGHSHVYWYRQLPEEGLKFMVYLQKENIIDESGMPKERFSAEFPKEGPSILRIQQVVRGDSAAYFCASSPQRVAYNEQFFGPGTRLTVL.

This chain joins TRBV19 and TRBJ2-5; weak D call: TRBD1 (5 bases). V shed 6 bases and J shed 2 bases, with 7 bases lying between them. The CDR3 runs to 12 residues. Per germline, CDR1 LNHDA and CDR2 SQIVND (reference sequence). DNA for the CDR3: TGTGCCAGTAGGAAGGGGCAAGAGACCCAGTACTTC. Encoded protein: CASRKGQETQYF.

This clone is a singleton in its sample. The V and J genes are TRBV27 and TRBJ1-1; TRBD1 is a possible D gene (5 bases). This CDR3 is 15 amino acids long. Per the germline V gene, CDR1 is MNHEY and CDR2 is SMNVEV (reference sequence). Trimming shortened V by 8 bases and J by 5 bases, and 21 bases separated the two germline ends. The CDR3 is CASRRASGGRTEAFF. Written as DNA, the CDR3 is TGTGCCAGCCGACGGGCCTCCGGGGGTCGGACTGAAGCTTTCTTT.

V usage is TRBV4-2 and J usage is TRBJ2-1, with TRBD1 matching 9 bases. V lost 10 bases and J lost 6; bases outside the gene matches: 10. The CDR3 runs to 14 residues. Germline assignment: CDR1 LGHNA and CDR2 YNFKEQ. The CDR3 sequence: CATSRDREVNEQFF. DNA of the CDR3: TGTGCCACCTCCCGGGACAGGGAGGTCAATGAGCAGTTCTTC.

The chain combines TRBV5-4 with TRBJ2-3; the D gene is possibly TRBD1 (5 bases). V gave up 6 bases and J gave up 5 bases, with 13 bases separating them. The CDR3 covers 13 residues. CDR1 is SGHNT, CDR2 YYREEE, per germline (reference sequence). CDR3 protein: CASNPTEEDTQYF. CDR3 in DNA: TGTGCCAGCAACCCGACAGAGGAAGATACGCAGTATTTT.